This TCR beta chain was sequenced in a study of patients and donors after allogeneic stem cell transplantation. Per the germline V gene, CDR1 is DFQATT and CDR2 is SNEGSKA (reference sequence). The CDR3 runs to 17 residues. J lost 0 bases, V lost 4 bases, and 7 bases had no gene match. TCRdb reanalysed the RT-PCR reads using MiXCR and keeps one entry per CDR3 protein. Of about 39,000 distinct CDR3 sequences in the sample, 30% to 40% are singletons; the top ten hold about two thirds. This clonotype turned up a few times. The sequence was obtained from a human donor who was either an allogeneic HSCT recipient or a stem cell or donor lymphocyte infusion donor (not recorded which). It is not recorded whose cells these are; they may come from a transplant donor. Sequencing was carried out using blood, either unsorted or a sorted T cell fraction (not recorded which). The V gene is TRBV20-1, the J gene TRBJ2-7; 15 positions agree with TRBD2. CDR3 in amino acids: CSANIPGLAGGSYEQYF. The CDR3 region has the DNA TGCAGTGCTAATATCCCGGGACTAGCGGGAGGCTCCTACGAGCAGTACTTC.